This T cell receptor beta chain was identified in a study of beta chain features in type 1 diabetes. In all sorted populations, purity surpassed 98%. Points from the study as a whole: Patients with type 1 diabetes showed fewer VDJ junction insertions and more deletions. In all four CD4+ subsets, TCRB CDR3 length was significantly, moderately reduced in type 1 diabetes. The question of HLA type influencing TCRB rearrangement was one that remained unresolved here. Naive, central memory and regulatory TCRB repertoires appeared more similar among patients than healthy donors.

The length of the CDR3 is 13 residues. Losses at the gene ends were 3 bases for V and 3 bases for J; bases not matched to a gene: 1. Germline CDR1 SGHTA, CDR2 FQGNSA. All of the isolated RNA was reverse transcribed, so expressed TCRB transcripts were sequenced. TCRdb's table, derived via immunoSEQ multiplex PCR, lists solely in-frame clones and lacks some. Found here are a few hundred thousand clones, over 9% of them singletons; the top ten hold 0.55% to 0.75%. This clone has a single count. Antigen: not known. This could be a read error, since a much larger clone is one nucleotide away. Sequenced material: central memory CD4+ T cells from blood. This clonotype originated in a man aged 30 to 39 with type 1 diabetes. The chain uses TRBV7-2 and TRBJ1-1; 7 bases line up with TRBD1. CDR3: CASSFTGDTEAFF. CDR3 nucleotide sequence: TGTGCCAGCAGCTTCACAGGGGACACTGAAGCTTTCTTT.